The T cell receptor beta chain under discussion was sequenced for a study of blood T cell repertoires in COVID-19. As for the study in general: Specimens from acute and convalescent COVID-19 originated in the United States, Italy and Spain. The cDNA or gDNA used as material had been derived from T cells, B-cell-depleted T cells, or PBMCs.

Original handling: Amplification of reference gene primers provided the estimated nucleated cell counts. This table comes from immunoSEQ multiplex PCR, and its TCRdb copy is limited to in-frame clones, with some not included. V, J and clone size are those of that table, while D and trimming were read from the DNA. The data show 100,000 to 150,000 clones, roughly 88% seen once. The ends lost 1 base at V and 1 base at J; junction bases unmatched: 7. This CDR3 has 16 residues. The germline V gene has CDR1 SGHTA and CDR2 FQGNSA. The sequence was obtained from a man aged 45-65 years with acute or convalescent COVID-19. The chain uses TRBV7-2 and TRBJ2-7, with TRBD2 identical over 7 bases. Source material: peripheral blood. The CDR3 loop is CASSLEGLAVSYEQYF. The CDR3 coding sequence is TGTGCCAGCAGCTTAGAGGGTCTAGCGGTTTCCTACGAGCAGTACTTC.